The rows below give T cell receptor beta chains drawn from one sample of a study of cytomegalovirus exposure and HLA in healthy donors. Sequencing used immunoSEQ multiplex PCR; TCRdb keeps in-frame clones, though not all of them. The sample holds under 110,000 clones, about 75% seen once. Sequenced: PBMCs. These receptors were collected from a man aged 45-65 years in good health and CMV-seronegative. The CDR3 runs from the conserved cysteine through the conserved F or W. The D gene is left open where the match is weak. Expanded clones get a size class; other rows say once, few or many, or leave the size out.

>TRBJ2-1|TRBV20-1|.|few
CSAEGDNEQFF
TGCAGTGCTGAGGGGGACAATGAGCAGTTCTTC
>TRBJ1-1|TRBV7-9|TRBD1|.
CASSPTGDTEAFF
TGTGCCAGCAGCCCGACAGGGGACACTGAAGCTTTCTTT
>TRBJ2-7|TRBV10-3|.|.
CASAGVSYEQYF
TGTGCCTCCGCGGGTGTCTCCTACGAGCAGTACTTC
>TRBJ2-3|TRBV18|TRBD2|.
CASSIGLAGTDTQYF
TGTGCCAGCTCAATAGGACTAGCCGGCACAGATACGCAGTATTTT
>TRBJ2-7|TRBV6-5|TRBD1|.
CASSYSQGATGEQYF
TGTGCCAGCAGTTACTCCCAGGGGGCAACGGGCGAGCAGTACTTC
>TRBJ2-7|TRBV5-4|.|.
CASSLFWSYEQYF
TGTGCCAGCAGCTTATTTTGGTCCTACGAGCAGTACTTC
>TRBJ1-5|TRBV6-1|.|.
CASSRDNNRAQHF
TGTGCCAGCAGTCGGGACAACAACCGGGCCCAGCATTTT
>TRBJ2-3|TRBV6-5|TRBD1|.
CASSLRGRPDTQYF
TGTGCCAGCAGTCTCAGGGGGCGGCCAGATACGCAGTATTTT
>TRBJ2-1|TRBV30|.|.
CAWSVKFGGANEQFF
TGTGCCTGGAGTGTAAAATTCGGCGGGGCTAATGAGCAGTTCTTC
>TRBJ1-5|TRBV27|.|.
CASSFRQGNQPQHF
TGTGCCAGCAGTTTCAGACAGGGCAATCAGCCCCAGCATTTT
>TRBJ2-7|TRBV19|TRBD1|.
CASRRQGDYEQYF
TGTGCCAGTAGACGGCAGGGGGACTACGAGCAGTACTTC
>TRBJ1-5|TRBV30|TRBD1|.
CAWSSGQGAYQPQHF
TGTGCCTGGAGCTCGGGACAGGGGGCTTATCAGCCCCAGCATTTT
>TRBJ2-1|TRBV6-1|TRBD2|.
CASSPLAGGYNEQFF
TGTGCCAGCAGTCCCCTAGCGGGGGGATACAATGAGCAGTTCTTC